Listed here are 23 T cell receptor beta chains from one sample, sequenced in a study of blood T cell repertoires in COVID-19 (dated by TCRdb to between 2020 and 2021). The method was the immunoSEQ multiplex PCR assay. TCRdb took this table from immuneACCESS and kept in-frame rearrangements with V and J called. Such tables lack part of the clones; where checked against another copy, unresolved V genes explain under half of the gap, and the rest is unexplained. The sample table lists roughly 380,000 clones, around 87% of them with a count of one. 1.3% of the sample comes from the top ten. The sequencing sample was made of PBMCs or T cells enriched from blood (not recorded which). The receptor source for this set is a man aged 30 to 39 who had recovered from COVID-19.

The V and J genes are TRBV5-4 and TRBJ1-4; 10 nucleotides match TRBD1. Germline CDR1 SGHNT, CDR2 YYREEE (reference sequence). Trimming removed 4 bases from V and 5 bases from J; junction bases left unmatched: 5. This CDR3 has 15 residues. The DNA for the CDR3 is TGTGCCAGCAGCCGTGCGGGACAGGGGAATGAAAAACTGTTTTTT. Translating it yields CASSRAGQGNEKLFF.

This chain connects TRBV6-1 to TRBJ1-6; D is possibly TRBD1 (6 bases). Germline CDR1 reads MNHNS; CDR2 reads SASEGT. The CDR3 loop spans 16 amino acids. The V and J ends lost 0 bases and 3 bases respectively, with 9 bases between them. Here the CDR3 DNA reads TGTGCCAGCAGTGAAGCGCAGGGGAACTATAATTCACCCCTCCACTTT. Its protein is CASSEAQGNYNSPLHF.

The DNA of the CDR3 is TGTGCCAGCAGGCTTGACAGGGCCACTGAAGCTTTCTTT. It codes for CASRLDRATEAFF. The V call is TRBV12-3 or TRBV12-4, the J call TRBJ1-1; 7 nucleotides line up with TRBD1. CDR3 size: 13 residues. The ends lost 6 bases at V and 4 bases at J; junction bases unmatched: 5.

The gene calls are TRBV2 and TRBJ1-3, with TRBD1 matching over 9 bases. With V trimmed by 6 bases and J by 4 bases, 13 bases remained unmatched. CDR1 SNHLY and CDR2 FYNNEI come from the germline V gene. The CDR3 loop spans 17 amino acids. The CDR3: CASRDPGQGGIGNTIYF. The CDR3 nucleotides read TGTGCCAGCAGAGATCCGGGACAGGGAGGAATCGGAAACACCATATATTTT. Combining the CDR3 with reference TRBV2 and TRBJ1-3 gives the whole variable domain EPEVTQTPSHQVTQMGQEVILRCVPISNHLYFYWYRQILGQKVEFLVSFYNNEISEKSEIFDDQFSVERPDGSNFTLKIRSTKLEDSAMYFCASRDPGQGGIGNTIYFGEGSWLTVV.

V usage is TRBV29-1 and J usage is TRBJ2-3, with 9 bases that match TRBD1. The CDR3 contains 13 residues. The germline gives CDR1 SQVTM, CDR2 ANQGSEA. After removal of 5 bases from V and 5 bases from J, the junction contained 5 bases not matched to a gene. The CDR3 bases are TGCAGCGTTATACAGGGGGCGGGAGATACGCAGTATTTT. Residues: CSVIQGAGDTQYF.

The J gene is TRBJ1-1, the V gene TRBV7-2; D is ambiguous. Germline values: CDR1 SGHTA, CDR2 FQGNSA. This CDR3 has 12 amino acids. The V gene lost 5 bases and the J gene lost 6 bases, with 10 bases spanning the gap. Here the CDR3 reads CASSPKEAEAFF. As DNA, the CDR3 is TGTGCCAGCAGCCCCAAGGAGGCTGAAGCTTTCTTT.

V and J are TRBV5-6 and TRBJ1-1, with TRBD1 as a possible D gene (5 bases). This CDR3 region has 17 residues. The germline gives CDR1 SGHDT, CDR2 YYEEEE. With 0 bases removed from V and 0 bases from J, the gap between germline ends came to 15 bases. The CDR3 nucleotides read TGTGCCAGCAGCTTGGTGGGAGGGGAGAAGATGAACACTGAAGCTTTCTTT. Translation: CASSLVGGEKMNTEAFF.

This chain connects TRBV6-1 to TRBJ1-2; TRBD1 is a possible D gene (6 bases). The germline CDR1 and CDR2 sequences are MNHNS and SASEGT. V lost 3 bases, J lost 4 bases, and 15 bases lay in between. This CDR3 is 15 amino acids long. The CDR3 reads CASSDGTIRIYGYTF. DNA of the CDR3: TGTGCCAGCAGTGATGGGACAATTAGGATCTATGGCTACACCTTC.

This clone was seen just once. The rearrangement uses TRBV7-3 and TRBJ2-3, with a possible D match to TRBD1 (6 bases). Germline V lookup: CDR1 SGHTA, CDR2 FQGTGA. V gave up 2 bases and J gave up 0 bases, with 6 bases separating them. This CDR3 is built from 14 residues. The CDR3 DNA sequence: TGTGCCAGCAGCTTAGGACAGAGCACAGATACGCAGTATTTT. It yields the protein CASSLGQSTDTQYF.

The count of this clone is one. The V and J genes are TRBV6-2 or TRBV6-3 and TRBJ1-2, with D perhaps TRBD1 (5 bases). This CDR3 has 14 amino acids. Between the trimmed V and J ends, which lost 3 bases and 8 bases, there was a span of 16 bases. The germline gives CDR1 MNHEY, CDR2 SVGEGT. The CDR3 sequence is CASSYQGSSRGYTF. The DNA for the CDR3 is TGTGCCAGCAGTTATCAGGGCTCGTCGAGAGGCTACACCTTC.

This clone has just a few counts. V is TRBV2 and J is TRBJ1-3, with 8 bases that match TRBD1. V shed 11 bases and J 0 bases; nucleotides not matched to a gene: 0. The length of the CDR3 is 12 residues. CDR1 and CDR2 (germline): SNHLY, FYNNEI. CDR3 DNA sequence: TGTGCCGGACAGGGCTCTGGAAACACCATATATTTT. Encoded protein: CAGQGSGNTIYF.

V is TRBV4-3 and J is TRBJ1-2; D possibly corresponds to TRBD1 (5 bases). The CDR3 sequence is 17 residues long. V was cut by 0 bases and J by 0 bases, with 14 bases left in between. From germline, CDR1 is LGHNA and CDR2 YSLEER. The CDR3 DNA follows: TGCGCCAGCAGCCAAGATTTGGGGGGGGGACCTAACTATGGCTACACCTTC. Amino acid sequence: CASSQDLGGGPNYGYTF.

Worth noting for this clone: Other DNA sequences from this sample encode an identical CDR3 as well. The V call is TRBV19, the J call TRBJ1-2, with TRBD1 matching over 8 bases. The CDR3 consists of 14 residues. V was pared by 4 bases and J by 4 bases, with 5 bases of the junction left unmatched. Germline V gene sequence: CDR1 LNHDA, CDR2 SQIVND (reference sequence). Here the CDR3 reads CASSTDRGGYGYTF. The CDR3 bases are TGTGCCAGTAGTACCGACAGGGGTGGCTATGGCTACACCTTC.

The chain uses TRBV6-1 and TRBJ2-1; maybe TRBD1 (6 bases). V was pared by 2 bases and J by 2 bases, with 7 bases between. The CDR3 contains 14 residues. Germline values: CDR1 MNHNS, CDR2 SASEGT. CDR3 sequence (DNA): TGTGCCAGCAGTGAACAGGGGCCCTACAATGAGCAGTTCTTC. Encoded protein: CASSEQGPYNEQFF.

This clone was counted between two and nine times. V usage is TRBV3-1 (or the pseudogene TRBV3-2) and J usage is TRBJ2-2; 7 bases agree with TRBD1. The CDR3 totals 17 residues. Germline CDR1 is LGHDT and CDR2 is YNNKEL (reference sequence). J gave up 8 bases and V 1 base, and 13 bases lay outside the gene matches. The CDR3 region has the DNA TGTGCCAGCAGCCAAGGCCTTACGGACAGGTTAATTGGGGAGCTGTTTTTT. It specifies CASSQGLTDRLIGELFF.

Concerning this clone: This sample also contains other DNA sequences that code for the same CDR3. This rearrangement joins TRBV9 to TRBJ1-1, with D unclear. Germline values: CDR1 SGDLS, CDR2 YYNGEE. The germline V and J ends were trimmed by 0 bases and 1 base, with 7 bases remaining between them. The length of the CDR3 is 14 residues. The CDR3 sequence is CASSVGPGNTEAFF. The CDR3, as DNA: TGTGCCAGCAGCGTAGGCCCAGGGAACACTGAAGCTTTCTTT.

CDR3 in DNA: TGCAGCGTTGAGGCTGTTAACTATGGCTACACCTTC. Translating it yields CSVEAVNYGYTF. The chain combines TRBV29-1 with TRBJ1-2; D is unresolved. The CDR3 length is 12 residues. V lost 3 bases and J lost 1, with 6 bases in between. Germline V gene sequence: CDR1 SQVTM, CDR2 ANQGSEA. The whole variable domain, remainder taken from reference TRBV29-1 and TRBJ1-2, is SAVISQKPSRDICQRGTSLTIQCQVDSQVTMMFWYRQQPGQSLTLIATANQGSEATYESGFVIDKFPISRPNLTFSTLTVSNMSPEDSSIYLCSVEAVNYGYTFGSGTRLTVV.

This clone was seen a few times. The genes are TRBV7-2 and TRBJ2-7; D might be TRBD1 (6 bases). V lost 5 bases, J lost 6 bases, and 17 bases lay in between. Germline lookup yields CDR1 SGHTA and CDR2 FQGNSA. The CDR3 length is 14 residues. The CDR3 here is CASSLKQGELEQYF. CDR3 nucleotide sequence: TGTGCCAGCAGCCTAAAACAGGGAGAACTCGAGCAGTACTTC.

The V gene is TRBV6-2 or TRBV6-3, the J gene TRBJ1-2; TRBD1 might be the D (5 bases). This CDR3 has 14 residues. Germline CDR1 is MNHEY and CDR2 is SVGEGT. Deletions cut 1 base from V and 5 bases from J, with 11 bases between. CDR3 amino acids: CASSYFGGGYGYTF. CDR3 nucleotide sequence: TGTGCCAGCAGTTACTTCGGGGGAGGGTATGGCTACACCTTC.

The V call is TRBV6-2 or TRBV6-3, the J call TRBJ2-1; TRBD1 agrees at 11 bases. Germline trimming cut 4 bases from V and 6 bases from J; bases unmatched to any gene: 8. The CDR3 sequence is 16 residues long. Germline lookup yields CDR1 MNHEY and CDR2 SVGEGT. CDR3 sequence (DNA): TGTGCCAGCAGTTCCCTGGACAGGGGGCGACTCAATGAGCAGTTCTTC. Its protein is CASSSLDRGRLNEQFF.

This chain links TRBV5-4 with TRBJ2-7, with D perhaps matching TRBD2 (6 bases). Between the trimmed V and J ends, which lost 4 bases and 2 bases, there was a span of 13 bases. Germline CDR1 is SGHNT and CDR2 is YYREEE (reference sequence). The CDR3 length is 14 residues. CDR3: CASSLAGGAYEQYF. CDR3 nucleotides: TGTGCCAGCAGCCTGGCAGGAGGGGCCTACGAGCAGTACTTC.

V is TRBV29-1 and J is TRBJ2-7; possibly TRBD1 for D (5 bases). The V and J ends lost 3 bases and 1 base respectively, with 7 bases between them. The CDR3 is 12 residues long. Germline V gives CDR1 SQVTM, CDR2 ANQGSEA. The DNA of the CDR3 is TGCAGCGTTGAGGGGCTATCCTACGAGCAGTACTTC. Translation gives CSVEGLSYEQYF.

The rearrangement uses TRBV30 and TRBJ1-2, with 7 nucleotides matching TRBD1. V shed 3 bases and J 8 bases; nucleotides not matched to a gene: 9. The CDR3 length is 13 residues. Per the germline V gene, CDR1 is GTSNPN and CDR2 is SVGIG (reference sequence). CDR3 sequence (DNA): TGTGCCTGGAGGACCACAGGGGCTGGGGGCTACACCTTC. Its translation: CAWRTTGAGGYTF.